The 23 T cell receptor beta chains presented below share a single source sample, sequenced in a study of blood T cell repertoires in COVID-19. Produced via immunoSEQ multiplex PCR; TCRdb's table is partial and in-frame only. The profile shows 150,000 to 200,000 clones, around 84% of them singletons. The sample was peripheral blood. The receptors stem from a human donor with acute or convalescent COVID-19. The donor label of this sample is uncertain.

This clone came up a few times. Here the CDR3 reads CASSLVSGDYGYTF. The CDR3 coding sequence is TGTGCCAGCAGCTTAGTCTCAGGGGACTATGGCTACACCTTC. The rearrangement uses TRBV7-2 and TRBJ1-2, with a weak D call TRBD1 (6 bases). Germline V gives CDR1 SGHTA, CDR2 FQGNSA. This CDR3 has 14 residues. Trimming took off 1 base at V and 3 bases at J, with 9 bases between the two ends.

V gene TRBV9 combines with J gene TRBJ1-2, with D possibly being TRBD1 (5 bases). Looked up from germline, CDR1 is SGDLS and CDR2 is YYNGEE. V shed 4 bases and J shed 6 bases, with 19 bases lying between them. CDR3 length: 15 residues. CDR3 DNA: TGTGCCAGCAGCATCGGGACTTCGAGCATGAATGGCTACACCTTC. This codes for CASSIGTSSMNGYTF.

The chain is built from TRBV7-9 and TRBJ1-2; 7 bases fit TRBD1. With 1 base clipped from V and 5 bases from J, the junction kept 7 bases outside the gene matches. CDR3 length equals 15 residues. Looked up from germline, CDR1 is SEHNR and CDR2 is FQNEAQ (reference sequence). This CDR3 is CASSLVGAGGYGYTF. CDR3 coding DNA: TGTGCCAGCAGCTTAGTCGGCGCAGGGGGGTATGGCTACACCTTC.

This chain links TRBV30 with TRBJ1-1, with D perhaps matching TRBD1 (6 bases). Germline assignment: CDR1 GTSNPN and CDR2 SVGIG (reference sequence). This CDR3 spans 15 amino acids. Trimming pared 0 bases from V and 3 bases from J, leaving 14 bases between. The CDR3 sequence is CAWSVRGGAHTEAFF. The CDR3 DNA follows: TGTGCCTGGAGTGTAAGAGGGGGGGCTCACACTGAAGCTTTCTTT.

The chain is built from TRBV9 and TRBJ2-3; 7 nucleotides align to TRBD2. After removal of 3 bases from V and 10 bases from J, the junction contained 8 bases not matched to a gene. The CDR3 extends over 13 amino acids. CDR1 is SGDLS, CDR2 YYNGEE, per germline. CDR3 region: CASSGGTTRAQYF. The CDR3 DNA reads as TGTGCCAGCAGCGGGGGGACTACTCGGGCGCAGTATTTT.

This chain uses TRBV18 with TRBJ1-3, with 9 bases matching TRBD1. Germline CDR1 KGHSH, CDR2 LQKENI. Germline trimming cut 8 bases from V and 3 bases from J; bases unmatched to any gene: 8. There are 15 residues in the CDR3. CDR3 amino acids: CASGMGQGIGNTIYF. The CDR3, as DNA: TGTGCCAGCGGGATGGGACAGGGAATTGGAAACACCATATATTTT. Looking up the rest from reference TRBV18 and TRBJ1-3 gives the full variable domain: NAGVMQNPRHLVRRRGQEARLRCSPMKGHSHVYWYRQLPEEGLKFMVYLQKENIIDESGMPKERFSAEFPKEGPSILRIQQVVRGDSAAYFCASGMGQGIGNTIYFGEGSWLTVV.

The rearrangement joins TRBV6-5 to TRBJ1-5; D is unclear. Germline CDR1 is MNHEY and CDR2 is SVGAGI. The CDR3 is 14 residues long. The V end was cut by 4 bases, the J end by 4 bases, with 11 bases between. The CDR3 loop is CASSLSSGNQPQHF. CDR3 sequence (DNA): TGTGCCAGCAGTTTATCGTCGGGAAATCAGCCCCAGCATTTT.

The chain recombines TRBV3-1 (or the pseudogene TRBV3-2) with TRBJ1-1; D is uncertain. The germline V and J ends were trimmed by 1 base and 0 bases, with 12 bases remaining between them. There are 16 residues in the CDR3. Germline lookup yields CDR1 LGHDT and CDR2 YNNKEL (reference sequence). The CDR3, as DNA: TGTGCCAGCAGCCAAGGGGATGCGGGAATGAACACTGAAGCTTTCTTT. Translating gives CASSQGDAGMNTEAFF.

V is TRBV27 and J is TRBJ1-1; D uncertain. The CDR3 has 14 amino acids. Germline loops: CDR1 MNHEY, CDR2 SMNVEV (reference sequence). Trimming removed 2 bases at V and 4 bases at J, with 11 bases between. The DNA of the CDR3 is TGTGCCAGCAGTTTAATTAGTTCAGGCACTGAAGCTTTCTTT. Translation: CASSLISSGTEAFF.

This chain connects TRBV4-1 to TRBJ2-2, with D possibly matching TRBD1 (5 bases). Trimming removed 2 bases at V and 1 base at J, with 14 bases between. Germline CDR1 and CDR2: MGHRA and YSYEKL. The CDR3 loop spans 17 amino acids. The CDR3: CASSQQERQLNTGELFF. CDR3 sequence (DNA): TGCGCCAGCAGCCAACAAGAGAGACAGTTGAACACCGGGGAGCTGTTTTTT.

This sequence joins TRBV6-5 and TRBJ1-2; D may be TRBD1 (5 bases). The CDR3 totals 14 residues. The germline V gene has CDR1 MNHEY and CDR2 SVGAGI. Trimming took 5 bases from V and 6 from J, leaving 16 bases between them. CDR3 protein: CASSNGGVHHGYTF. CDR3 nucleotides: TGTGCCAGCAGTAACGGAGGGGTTCATCATGGCTACACCTTC.

V gene TRBV5-4 combines with J gene TRBJ1-1; a possible D gene is TRBD1 (5 bases). CDR3 size: 16 residues. CDR1 is SGHNT, CDR2 YYREEE, per germline (reference sequence). The ends were cut back, 2 bases at V and 1 base at J, with 15 bases in the middle. The DNA of the CDR3 is TGTGCCAGCAGCTTAGGGCACGCAGGGTGGAACACTGAAGCTTTCTTT. Encoded protein: CASSLGHAGWNTEAFF.

As regards this clone: The same CDR3 also results from other DNA sequences found in this sample. The V call is TRBV29-1, the J call TRBJ1-1; 7 positions match TRBD1. This CDR3 is built from 12 residues. The V segment lost 6 bases and the J segment 2 bases; nucleotides outside the gene matches: 3. Germline CDR1 and CDR2: SQVTM and ANQGSEA. CDR3 protein: CSVDRENTEAFF. The DNA of the CDR3 is TGCAGCGTCGACAGGGAAAACACTGAAGCTTTCTTT.

The gene calls are TRBV28 and TRBJ1-1; 7 bases map to TRBD1. V lost 2 bases to trimming and J lost 11 bases; unmatched junction nucleotides: 5. The CDR3 covers 12 residues. The germline gives CDR1 MDHEN, CDR2 SYDVKM. This CDR3 is CASSLIQGSAFF. The CDR3 bases are TGTGCCAGCAGTTTAATACAGGGGTCGGCTTTCTTT.

The chain joins TRBV5-1 to TRBJ1-1, with 7 bases aligning to TRBD1. V lost 4 bases, J lost 0 bases, and 9 bases stayed unmatched. The CDR3 consists of 16 residues. Germline assignment: CDR1 SGHRS and CDR2 YFSETQ. As DNA, the CDR3 is TGCGCCAGCAGCCCCCAGGGGGGACAATTGAACACTGAAGCTTTCTTT. Encoded protein: CASSPQGGQLNTEAFF. The full variable domain, with the rest looked up from reference TRBV5-1 and TRBJ1-1, is KAGVTQTPRYLIKTRGQQVTLSCSPISGHRSVSWYQQTPGQGLQFLFEYFSETQRNKGNFPGRFSGRQFSNSRSEMNVSTLELGDSALYLCASSPQGGQLNTEAFFGQGTRLTVV.

The chain links TRBV18 to TRBJ1-1; maybe TRBD1 (6 bases). Germline V gene lookup returns CDR1 KGHSH and CDR2 LQKENI. This CDR3 spans 12 amino acids. V was pared by 4 bases and J by 6 bases, with 9 bases between. CDR3: CASSRDTPEAFF. DNA for the CDR3: TGTGCCAGCTCACGGGACACCCCTGAAGCTTTCTTT.

The chain uses TRBV7-2 and TRBJ1-5; D is unresolved. This CDR3 is built from 14 residues. V lost 3 bases, J lost 2 bases, and 8 bases lay in between. Germline-derived CDR1 and CDR2 are SGHTA and FQGNSA. CDR3 sequence (DNA): TGTGCCAGCAGCTTTTCCACTGGCAATCAGCCCCAGCATTTT. Translating gives CASSFSTGNQPQHF.

The V gene is TRBV5-1, the J gene TRBJ2-3; the D gene is possibly TRBD2 (5 bases). Germline V gene sequence: CDR1 SGHRS, CDR2 YFSETQ. V gave up 0 bases and J gave up 4 bases, with 12 bases separating them. The length of the CDR3 is 15 residues. DNA for the CDR3: TGCGCCAGCAGCTTGGCGGGGTACGTAGCAGATACGCAGTATTTT. Its translation: CASSLAGYVADTQYF.

The genes are TRBV5-4 and TRBJ1-3; D not certain. This CDR3 has 15 residues. V lost 2 bases and J lost 0, with 9 bases in between. Germline V lookup: CDR1 SGHNT, CDR2 YYREEE (reference sequence). The CDR3 nucleotides are TGTGCCAGCAGCTTTCGCGGAAGCTCTGGAAACACCATATATTTT. It codes for CASSFRGSSGNTIYF.

This sequence joins TRBV5-8 and TRBJ1-2; maybe TRBD1 (6 bases). CDR1 and CDR2 (germline): SGHTS, YDEGEE. The CDR3 consists of 15 residues. The V gene lost 3 bases and the J gene lost 8 bases, with 20 bases spanning the gap. The CDR3 DNA follows: TGTGCCAGCAGCTCCTATGGGGGCCGGGTCTGGGGCTACACCTTC. It encodes CASSSYGGRVWGYTF.

The CDR3 sequence: CASSLMPSNSVLHF. CDR3 nucleotides: TGTGCCAGCAGTTTAATGCCTAGTAATTCTGTCCTCCACTTT. The chain carries TRBV27 and TRBJ1-6; no firm D call. V was shortened by 2 bases and J by 15 bases, with 17 bases between the two germline ends. The CDR3 loop spans 14 amino acids. Germline values: CDR1 MNHEY, CDR2 SMNVEV (reference sequence).

The chain is built from TRBV6-1 and TRBJ2-2, with TRBD1 as a possible D gene (6 bases). CDR3 length equals 15 residues. V was pared by 2 bases and J by 6 bases, with 13 bases between. Germline CDR1 is MNHNS and CDR2 is SASEGT. The CDR3 DNA sequence: TGTGCCAGCAGTGAATATCAGGGGCGTTCCGGGGAGCTGTTTTTT. Protein sequence: CASSEYQGRSGELFF.

This chain joins TRBV6-2 or TRBV6-3 and TRBJ2-1; TRBD2 agrees at 9 bases. The CDR3 runs 17 residues. CDR1 is MNHEY, CDR2 SVGEGT, per germline. Trimming cost V 2 bases and J 4 bases; bases outside gene matches: 9. The CDR3 loop reads CASSYNGGGAHYNEQFF. The CDR3 DNA sequence: TGTGCCAGCAGTTACAATGGCGGGGGGGCCCATTACAATGAGCAGTTCTTC.